The source of this T cell receptor (beta chain) is a study of CD8 T cell repertoires and HIV-1 epitope variants. The overall study: Control wells had CMV/EBV/flu peptides, negative Ebola AY9, or no peptide. An uncultured baseline aliquot held 1M T cells. Study-level results: The assay identified only TCR beta chains of antigen-proliferating T cells. Six of nine antigen-specific clonotypes appeared cross-reactive to autologous or escape variants.

The data were produced by immunoSEQ multiplex PCR, yet TCRdb's version contains in-frame clones alone and is incomplete. The sample lists some 5,600 clones; 55% to 75% were seen once. The sample holds a few counts of this clone. Its antigen is currently unknown. Germline CDR1 is MNHNY and CDR2 is SVGAGI (reference sequence). The CDR3 totals 15 residues. Trimming took off 3 bases at V and 8 bases at J, with 20 bases between the two ends. The J gene is TRBJ2-7, the V gene TRBV6-6; no clear D. The TCR comes from a male donor with HIV. Sequenced: cultured CD8+ T cells derived from PBMCs. The CDR3 region has the DNA TGTGCCAGCAGTTATCCCGAGGACCCTATGCCCAAGCAGTACTTC. Translating gives CASSYPEDPMPKQYF.